These 30 T cell receptor beta chains originate from one sample sequenced in a study of blood T cell repertoires in COVID-19. TCRdb's table, derived via immunoSEQ multiplex PCR, lists solely in-frame clones and lacks some. The sample lists more than 200,000 clones, roughly 90% occurring once. The sample was PBMCs or T cells enriched from blood (not recorded which). The receptors come from a woman aged 25 to 39 with acute COVID-19.

The chain has TRBV6-5 and TRBJ1-4; TRBD1 agrees at 9 bases. Germline V gene lookup returns CDR1 MNHEY and CDR2 SVGAGI. The CDR3 has 15 residues. With V trimmed by 6 bases and J by 7 bases, 9 bases remained unmatched. The CDR3 protein is CASSRFETGGEKLFF. The CDR3 DNA sequence: TGTGCCAGCAGCCGTTTCGAGACAGGGGGTGAAAAACTGTTTTTT.

The V gene is TRBV2, the J gene TRBJ1-2, with 12 bases lining up with TRBD1. The V gene's germline CDR1 is SNHLY and CDR2 FYNNEI. V gave up 6 bases and J gave up 6 bases; unmatched junction bases: 5. The CDR3 sequence is 14 residues long. CDR3 DNA: TGTGCCAGCAGACCGGGACAGGGGGCAGATGGCTACACCTTC. This translates into CASRPGQGADGYTF. Variable domain in full (rest from reference TRBV2 and TRBJ1-2): EPEVTQTPSHQVTQMGQEVILRCVPISNHLYFYWYRQILGQKVEFLVSFYNNEISEKSEIFDDQFSVERPDGSNFTLKIRSTKLEDSAMYFCASRPGQGADGYTFGSGTRLTVV.

The chain is built from TRBV10-2 and TRBJ1-2; 9 bases are a match to TRBD1. From germline, CDR1 is WSHSY and CDR2 SAAADI. The V segment lost 6 bases and the J segment 4 bases; nucleotides outside the gene matches: 9. This CDR3 contains 15 residues. The CDR3 region is CASSPTGGEGYGYTF. The CDR3 nucleotides read TGCGCCAGCAGCCCAACAGGGGGCGAAGGCTATGGCTACACCTTC.

The chain couples TRBV21-1 to TRBJ2-3; no DNA check was done on the table's D call, TRBD2. TRBV21-1 is recorded as a pseudogene. This CDR3 region has 18 residues. The CDR3 spells CASSKGEADKHFCNTQYF. CDR3 in DNA: TGTGCCAGCAGCAAAGGGGAGGCGGACAAACATTTTTGCAATACGCAGTATTTT.

The V gene is TRBV5-1, the J gene TRBJ1-4; no clear D. The CDR3 runs to 15 residues. The germline CDR1 and CDR2 sequences are SGHRS and YFSETQ. The V gene lost 3 bases and the J gene lost 0 bases, with 9 bases spanning the gap. In nucleotides, the CDR3 is TGCGCCAGCAGCTCGTCAGGTGCAACTAATGAAAAACTGTTTTTT. The encoded protein is CASSSSGATNEKLFF.

The chain carries TRBV27 and TRBJ2-5, with 8 bases fitting TRBD1. The germline CDR1 and CDR2 sequences are MNHEY and SMNVEV (reference sequence). V trimming: 1 base; J trimming: 5 bases; junction bases outside the gene matches: 9. This CDR3 is 16 amino acids long. The CDR3 reads CASSLLAGGRGETQYF. The DNA of the CDR3 is TGTGCCAGCAGTTTATTGGCAGGGGGCAGGGGGGAGACCCAGTACTTC.

CDR3 DNA sequence: TGTGCCAGCAGCGTTCTCAGGGGGCTGTTGTTAGATACGCAGTATTTT. This sequence encodes CASSVLRGLLLDTQYF. The rearrangement uses TRBV11-2 and TRBJ2-3, with 8 bases identical to TRBD1. J gave up 5 bases and V 5 bases, and 12 bases lay outside the gene matches. CDR1 is SGHAT and CDR2 is FQNNGV in the germline V gene. The CDR3 runs 16 residues.

V usage is TRBV3-1 (or the pseudogene TRBV3-2) and J usage is TRBJ2-3; perhaps TRBD2 as D (5 bases). Trimming pared 1 base from V and 2 bases from J, leaving 13 bases between. Looked up from germline, CDR1 is LGHDT and CDR2 is YNNKEL (reference sequence). The length of the CDR3 is 16 residues. The CDR3: CASSQGLLGVTDTQYF. Written as DNA, the CDR3 is TGTGCCAGCAGCCAAGGTCTGCTCGGGGTCACAGATACGCAGTATTTT.

The V and J genes are TRBV6-1 and TRBJ1-2, with 8 bases that match TRBD1. The CDR3 has 14 amino acids. V was pared by 0 bases and J by 4 bases, with 1 base of the junction left unmatched. CDR1 MNHNS and CDR2 SASEGT come from the germline V gene. CDR3: CASSEAGQAYGYTF. CDR3 DNA sequence: TGTGCCAGCAGTGAAGCGGGACAGGCCTATGGCTACACCTTC.

The genes are TRBV24-1 and TRBJ1-5, with D perhaps TRBD1 (6 bases). Germline loops: CDR1 KGHDR, CDR2 SFDVKD. Trimming removed 4 bases from V and 2 bases from J, with 8 bases in between. This CDR3 is built from 14 residues. CDR3 bases: TGTGCCACCAGTGAATCAGGGGGCAATCAGCCCCAGCATTTT. Residues: CATSESGGNQPQHF.

This clone turned up a few times. CDR3 DNA: TGTGCCAGCAGCTCCGGACTAACAGAAGAGACCCAGTACTTC. This translates into CASSSGLTEETQYF. The chain couples TRBV7-9 to TRBJ2-5; D is possibly TRBD2 (6 bases). Trimming removed 4 bases at V and 3 bases at J, with 12 bases between. The CDR3 extends over 14 amino acids. From germline, CDR1 is SEHNR and CDR2 FQNEAQ (reference sequence).

The rearrangement joins TRBV28 to TRBJ1-1; weak D call: TRBD1 (5 bases). Deletions cut 3 bases from V and 4 bases from J, with 9 bases between. Germline V gene sequence: CDR1 MDHEN, CDR2 SYDVKM. This CDR3 region has 13 residues. This chain's CDR3 is CASSFGGSTEAFF. The DNA of the CDR3 is TGTGCCAGCAGTTTCGGGGGGAGCACTGAAGCTTTCTTT.

This chain links TRBV6-6 with TRBJ2-2; TRBD1 matches at 7 bases. CDR3 length: 15 amino acids. CDR1 and CDR2 from the germline V gene are MNHNY and SVGAGI (reference sequence). The trim removed 7 bases at V and 4 bases at J, leaving 9 bases unmatched. This CDR3 is CASKETGLGTGELFF. CDR3 in DNA: TGTGCCAGCAAGGAGACAGGGTTAGGCACCGGGGAGCTGTTTTTT.

The V gene is TRBV10-3, the J gene TRBJ1-3; unclear D gene. Germline V gene lookup returns CDR1 ENHRY and CDR2 SYGVKD. Trimming removed 2 bases from V and 0 bases from J, with 5 bases in between. CDR3 length: 14 residues. The CDR3 spells CAISEDFSGNTIYF. The CDR3 nucleotides are TGTGCCATCAGTGAGGACTTCTCTGGAAACACCATATATTTT.

The genes are TRBV14 and TRBJ2-7; D uncertain. There are 14 residues in the CDR3. The germline CDR1 and CDR2 sequences are SGHDN and FVKESK. Trimming left V 1 base short and J 2 bases short, with 9 bases between. The DNA of the CDR3 is TGTGCCAGCAGCCAAGTGGCCAGGACCTACGAGCAGTACTTC. It codes for CASSQVARTYEQYF.

The chain uses TRBV3-1 (or the pseudogene TRBV3-2) and TRBJ1-2; TRBD1 might be the D (5 bases). The germline gives CDR1 LGHDT, CDR2 YNNKEL (reference sequence). V lost 0 bases, J lost 3 bases, and 17 bases lay in between. The CDR3 covers 17 residues. For the CDR3, the DNA is TGTGCCAGCAGCCAAGACCTACCGGCAGGGTGGGACTATGGCTACACCTTC. It yields the protein CASSQDLPAGWDYGYTF.

This chain connects TRBV7-2 to TRBJ1-6; 11 bases agree with TRBD1. Per germline, CDR1 SGHTA and CDR2 FQGNSA. Germline trimming cut 4 bases from V and 9 bases from J; bases unmatched to any gene: 5. The CDR3 totals 15 residues. This CDR3 is CASSSGQGARSPLHF. CDR3 coding DNA: TGTGCCAGCAGCTCAGGACAGGGGGCGCGTTCACCCCTCCACTTT. Full variable domain (remainder filled in from reference TRBV7-2 and TRBJ1-6): GAGVSQSPSNKVTEKGKDVELRCDPISGHTALYWYRQSLGQGLEFLIYFQGNSAPDKSGLPSDRFSAERTGGSVSTLTIQRTQQEDSAVYLCASSSGQGARSPLHFGNGTRLTVT.

This chain joins TRBV18 and TRBJ1-4; 12 nucleotides line up with TRBD1. The J segment lost 6 bases and the V segment lost 1 base, leaving 9 bases of the junction unmatched. Germline V gene data show CDR1 as KGHSH and CDR2 as LQKENI. This CDR3 contains 18 residues. The CDR3 protein is CASSPLVPGQGADEKLFF. The CDR3 region has the DNA TGTGCCAGCTCACCACTAGTCCCGGGACAGGGGGCAGATGAAAAACTGTTTTTT. The full variable domain, completed using reference TRBV18 and TRBJ1-4, is NAGVMQNPRHLVRRRGQEARLRCSPMKGHSHVYWYRQLPEEGLKFMVYLQKENIIDESGMPKERFSAEFPKEGPSILRIQQVVRGDSAAYFCASSPLVPGQGADEKLFFGSGTQLSVL.

The rearrangement uses TRBV7-9 and TRBJ1-6; D may be TRBD1 (5 bases). The germline V gene has CDR1 SEHNR and CDR2 FQNEAQ (reference sequence). This CDR3 has 14 amino acids. Deletions cut 3 bases from V and 9 bases from J, with 12 bases between. CDR3 sequence reads: CASSFARAGSPLHF. The CDR3 nucleotides are TGTGCCAGCAGCTTCGCCAGGGCCGGTTCACCCCTCCACTTT.

The rearrangement uses TRBV6-2 or TRBV6-3 and TRBJ2-3; D remains ambiguous. Germline lookup yields CDR1 MNHEY and CDR2 SVGEGT. This CDR3 has 16 residues. V dropped 6 bases and J dropped 2 bases, with 18 bases sitting between them. CDR3 protein: CASSPIMGRYTDTQYF. The CDR3 region has the DNA TGTGCCAGCAGCCCGATAATGGGCCGGTACACAGATACGCAGTATTTT.

The V and J genes are TRBV27 and TRBJ2-1, with D hard to call. V lost 0 bases and J lost 6, with 9 bases in between. The germline V gene has CDR1 MNHEY and CDR2 SMNVEV (reference sequence). This CDR3 contains 14 residues. The CDR3 DNA reads TGTGCCAGCAGTTTATCGCTAGTCTCCAATGAGCAGTTCTTC. Encoded protein: CASSLSLVSNEQFF.

This sequence joins TRBV7-2 and TRBJ2-1; 9 bases match TRBD2. The CDR3 contains 19 residues. Germline V CDR1 and CDR2: SGHTA, FQGNSA. V was pared by 2 bases and J by 2 bases, with 13 bases of the junction left unmatched. The CDR3 nucleotides read TGTGCCAGCAGCTTACTTCCCGCAGCTAGCGGGGTCCCCTACAATGAGCAGTTCTTC. As protein: CASSLLPAASGVPYNEQFF.

The V and J genes are TRBV5-8 and TRBJ1-4; a weak D match, TRBD1 (5 bases). V was shortened by 0 bases and J by 4 bases, with 7 bases between the two germline ends. Germline CDR1 is SGHTS and CDR2 is YDEGEE. The length of the CDR3 is 14 residues. The CDR3 reads CASSLGGDNEKLFF. CDR3 nucleotide sequence: TGTGCCAGCAGCTTGGGGGGGGATAATGAAAAACTGTTTTTT.

The chain carries TRBV7-8 and TRBJ1-2; D remains ambiguous. Per germline, CDR1 SGHVS and CDR2 FQNEAQ. The CDR3 contains 15 residues. The germline V and J ends were trimmed by 0 bases and 4 bases, with 12 bases remaining between them. In nucleotides, the CDR3 is TGTGCCAGCAGCTTAGCATCGACTCTCATCTATGGCTACACCTTC. This encodes CASSLASTLIYGYTF.

CDR3 sequence reads: CASSLRGTPQHF. As DNA, the CDR3 is TGTGCCAGCAGTTTACGGGGAACGCCCCAGCATTTT. This chain joins TRBV28 and TRBJ1-5, with D uncertain. V lost 2 bases to trimming and J lost 9 bases, with 8 bases between them. The CDR3 is 12 amino acids. Germline V gene lookup returns CDR1 MDHEN and CDR2 SYDVKM.

V gene TRBV3-1 (or the pseudogene TRBV3-2) combines with J gene TRBJ2-5; 10 bases are shared with TRBD2. The CDR3 is 16 residues long. Trimming removed 1 base from V and 7 bases from J; junction bases left unmatched: 9. Germline lookup yields CDR1 LGHDT and CDR2 YNNKEL (reference sequence). The DNA of the CDR3 is TGTGCCAGCAGCCAAGGACTAGCAGCGGGGGGGCTGACCCAGTACTTC. This codes for CASSQGLAAGGLTQYF.

The rearrangement links TRBV7-9 to TRBJ2-5; D perhaps matches TRBD1 (5 bases). CDR3 size: 15 residues. The germline V and J ends were trimmed by 6 bases and 0 bases, with 14 bases remaining between them. Per germline, CDR1 SEHNR and CDR2 FQNEAQ (reference sequence). Here the CDR3 reads CASRGRGEYQETQYF. CDR3 in DNA: TGTGCCAGCAGGGGGCGAGGAGAGTACCAAGAGACCCAGTACTTC. The entire variable domain, with the rest obtained from reference TRBV7-9 and TRBJ2-5, is as follows: DTGVSQNPRHKITKRGQNVTFRCDPISEHNRLYWYRQTLGQGPEFLTYFQNEAQLEKSRLLSDRFSAERPKGSFSTLEIQRTEQGDSAMYLCASRGRGEYQETQYFGPGTRLLVL.

The chain uses TRBV7-9 and TRBJ2-1; 13 bases are a match to TRBD2. The CDR3 is 19 amino acids. From germline, CDR1 is SEHNR and CDR2 FQNEAQ (reference sequence). V lost 2 bases, J lost 3 bases, and 10 bases stayed unmatched. Here the CDR3 DNA reads TGTGCCAGCAGCTTAAAGGGAGGACTAGCGGGAGCATACTACAATGAGCAGTTCTTC. Protein sequence: CASSLKGGLAGAYYNEQFF.

V and J are TRBV6-4 and TRBJ1-2, with 9 positions matching TRBD1. V dropped 0 bases and J dropped 2; count of bases not matched to a gene: 1. The CDR3 covers 15 residues. Germline V gene lookup returns CDR1 MRHNA and CDR2 SNTAGT. In DNA form, the CDR3 reads TGTGCCAGCAGTGACTCTGGGACAGGGAACTATGGCTACACCTTC. This gives the protein CASSDSGTGNYGYTF.

The V gene is TRBV19, the J gene TRBJ1-2; D remains unclear. V lost 2 bases, J lost 2 bases, and 9 bases lay in between. The CDR3 totals 14 residues. From germline, CDR1 is LNHDA and CDR2 SQIVND (reference sequence). DNA for the CDR3: TGTGCCAGTAGTATATCGGCGGGGAACTATGGCTACACCTTC. Protein product: CASSISAGNYGYTF.